This record looks at one TCR beta chain sequence and its context. Original data processing: Reference gene primer amplification gave nucleated cell count estimates. Sequencing was performed with immunoSEQ multiplex PCR; in TCRdb, only in-frame clones are kept and a portion is missing. V, J and clone size are taken as reported in that table, and D and trimming were inferred from the DNA itself. Of approximately 56,000 clones in the sample, 85% to 90% were seen once. The data belong to a study of blood T cell repertoires in COVID-19. Study summary: Material from acute and convalescent COVID-19 was sourced from the United States, Italy and Spain.

The CDR3 is 18 amino acids. Trimming took off 4 bases at V and 0 bases at J, with 16 bases between the two ends. Germline V gene data show CDR1 as WNHNN and CDR2 as SYGVQD (reference sequence). The chain recombines TRBV10-1 with TRBJ2-6; possible D gene TRBD2, 6 bases. Sequenced input: peripheral blood. The sequence derives from a man at least 80 years old with active or convalescent COVID-19. The CDR3 sequence is CASSVGLLINSGANVLTF. In DNA form, the CDR3 reads TGCGCCAGCAGTGTGGGACTCCTTATAAACTCTGGGGCCAACGTCCTGACTTTC.